This T cell receptor (beta chain) emerged from a study of blood T cell dynamics during melanoma immunotherapy. Study in general: First-line therapy was either pembrolizumab or nivolumab with ipilimumab for metastatic melanoma.

Time point reported: week 3, after first cycle of checkpoint inhibitor. Apart from a couple of fast progressors, RECIST 1.1 response was judged 12 weeks post-infusion. Prior systemic cancer therapy, immunosuppressant use and other active malignancies excluded patients. Findings and limits, study-wide: PBMC repertoires of eventual disease-control patients split at W3 into clonality or diversity gains.

Turning to this clone: Antigen specificity is unknown.

Sequencing used immunoSEQ multiplex PCR; TCRdb keeps in-frame clones, though not all of them. The sample carries around 5,000 clones, roughly 80% recorded once. This CDR3 is built from 13 residues. Per germline, CDR1 SGHNT and CDR2 YENEEA. The trim removed 1 base at V and 7 bases at J, leaving 0 bases unmatched. The sequences come from blood, collected from a patient treated with checkpoint blockade. The receptor comes from a human donor with melanoma. This chain uses TRBV11-3 with TRBJ1-1; 10 positions match TRBD1. The chain's CDR3 is CASSLGTGGEAFF. In DNA form, the CDR3 reads TGTGCCAGCAGCTTAGGGACAGGGGGTGAAGCTTTCTTT.